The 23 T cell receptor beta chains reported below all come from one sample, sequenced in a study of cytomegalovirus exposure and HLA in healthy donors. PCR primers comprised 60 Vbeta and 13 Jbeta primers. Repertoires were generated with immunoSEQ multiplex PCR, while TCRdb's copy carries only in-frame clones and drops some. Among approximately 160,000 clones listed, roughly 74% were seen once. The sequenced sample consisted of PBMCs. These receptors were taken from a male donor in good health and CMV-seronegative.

CDR3 bases: TGTGCCAGCAGACTAAGCGGGGGGGCCACCGGGGAGCTGTTTTTT. This translates into CASRLSGGATGELFF. This rearrangement joins TRBV6-6 to TRBJ2-2; 10 bases fit TRBD2. CDR1 MNHNY and CDR2 SVGAGI come from the germline V gene (reference sequence). With V trimmed by 6 bases and J by 4 bases, 5 bases remained unmatched. This CDR3 region has 15 residues.

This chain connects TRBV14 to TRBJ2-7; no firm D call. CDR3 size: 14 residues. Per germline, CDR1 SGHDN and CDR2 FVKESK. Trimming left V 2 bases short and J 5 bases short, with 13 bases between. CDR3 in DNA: TGTGCCAGCAGCCAACTCCTCCAGGCAGACGAGCAGTACTTC. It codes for CASSQLLQADEQYF.

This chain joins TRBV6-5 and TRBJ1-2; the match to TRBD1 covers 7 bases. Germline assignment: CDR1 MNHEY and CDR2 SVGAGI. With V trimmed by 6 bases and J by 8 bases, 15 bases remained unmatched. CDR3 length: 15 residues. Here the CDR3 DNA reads TGTGCCAGCAGGGGACTCGACAGGGTAGAGGAAGGCTACACCTTC. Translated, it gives CASRGLDRVEEGYTF.

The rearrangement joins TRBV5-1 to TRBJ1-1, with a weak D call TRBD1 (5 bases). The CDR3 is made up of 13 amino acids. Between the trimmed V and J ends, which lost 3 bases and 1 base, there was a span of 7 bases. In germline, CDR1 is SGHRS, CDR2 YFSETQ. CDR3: CASSWGENTEAFF. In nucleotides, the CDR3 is TGCGCCAGCAGCTGGGGGGAGAACACTGAAGCTTTCTTT.

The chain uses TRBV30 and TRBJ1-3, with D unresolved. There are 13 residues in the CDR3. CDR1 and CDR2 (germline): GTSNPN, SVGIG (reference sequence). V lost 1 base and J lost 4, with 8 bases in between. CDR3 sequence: CAWSGALGNTIYF. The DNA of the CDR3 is TGTGCCTGGAGTGGGGCATTGGGAAACACCATATATTTT.

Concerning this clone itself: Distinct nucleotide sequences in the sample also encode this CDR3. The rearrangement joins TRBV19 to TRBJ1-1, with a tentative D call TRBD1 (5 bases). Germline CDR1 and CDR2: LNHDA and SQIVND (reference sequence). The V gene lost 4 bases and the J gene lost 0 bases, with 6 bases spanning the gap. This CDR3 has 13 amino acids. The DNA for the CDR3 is TGTGCCAGTAGTAAAGGGGTGAACACTGAAGCTTTCTTT. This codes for CASSKGVNTEAFF.

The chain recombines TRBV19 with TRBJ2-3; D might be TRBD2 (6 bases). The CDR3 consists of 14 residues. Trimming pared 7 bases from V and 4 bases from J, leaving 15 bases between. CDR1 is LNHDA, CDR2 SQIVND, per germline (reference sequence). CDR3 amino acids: CASMGRRGADTQYF. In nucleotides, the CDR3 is TGTGCCAGTATGGGGAGGAGGGGTGCAGATACGCAGTATTTT.

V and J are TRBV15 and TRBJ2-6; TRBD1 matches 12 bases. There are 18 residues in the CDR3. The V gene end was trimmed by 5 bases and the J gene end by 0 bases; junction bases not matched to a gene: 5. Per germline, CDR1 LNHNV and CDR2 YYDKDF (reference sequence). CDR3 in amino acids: CATSWGQGASSGANVLTF. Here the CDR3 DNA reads TGTGCCACCAGCTGGGGACAGGGGGCGTCCTCTGGGGCCAACGTCCTGACTTTC.

In DNA form, the CDR3 reads TGTGCCAGCAGCTTAACTGGGCCCCAAGAGACCCAGTACTTC. The encoded protein is CASSLTGPQETQYF. The chain couples TRBV7-3 to TRBJ2-5; unclear D gene. The length of the CDR3 is 14 residues. Germline V lookup: CDR1 SGHTA, CDR2 FQGTGA. V was trimmed by 0 bases and J by 1 base, leaving 6 bases between them.

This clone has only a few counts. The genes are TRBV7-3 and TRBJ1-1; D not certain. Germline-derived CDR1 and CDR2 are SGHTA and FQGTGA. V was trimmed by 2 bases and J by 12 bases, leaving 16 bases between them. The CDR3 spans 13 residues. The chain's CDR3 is CASSLAVEAETFF. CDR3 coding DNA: TGTGCCAGCAGCTTAGCCGTCGAGGCGGAAACTTTCTTT.

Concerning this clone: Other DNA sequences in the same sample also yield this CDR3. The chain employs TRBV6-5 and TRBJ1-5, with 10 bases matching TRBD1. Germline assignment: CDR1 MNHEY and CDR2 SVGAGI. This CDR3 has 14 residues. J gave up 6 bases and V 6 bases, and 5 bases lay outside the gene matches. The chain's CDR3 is CASRPDRGVQPQHF. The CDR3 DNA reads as TGTGCCAGCAGACCGGACAGGGGGGTTCAGCCCCAGCATTTT.

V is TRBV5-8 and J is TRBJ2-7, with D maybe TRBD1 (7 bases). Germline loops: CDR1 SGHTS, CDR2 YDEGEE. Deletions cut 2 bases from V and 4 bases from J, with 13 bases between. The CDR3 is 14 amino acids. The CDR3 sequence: CASSFVQGGYEQYF. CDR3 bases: TGTGCCAGCAGCTTTGTCCAGGGGGGTTACGAGCAGTACTTC.

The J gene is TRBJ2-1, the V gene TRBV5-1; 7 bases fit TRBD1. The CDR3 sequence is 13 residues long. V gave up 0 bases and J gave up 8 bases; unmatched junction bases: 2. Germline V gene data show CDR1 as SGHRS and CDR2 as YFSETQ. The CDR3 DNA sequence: TGCGCCAGCAGCTTGGGACAGGGCTATGAGCAGTTCTTC. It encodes CASSLGQGYEQFF.

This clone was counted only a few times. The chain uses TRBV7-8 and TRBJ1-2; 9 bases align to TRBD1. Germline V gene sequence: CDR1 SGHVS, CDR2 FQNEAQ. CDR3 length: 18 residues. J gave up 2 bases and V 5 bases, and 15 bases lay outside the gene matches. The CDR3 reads CASSPQAATGTGNYGYTF. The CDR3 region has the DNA TGTGCCAGCAGCCCCCAAGCCGCGACCGGGACAGGGAACTATGGCTACACCTTC.

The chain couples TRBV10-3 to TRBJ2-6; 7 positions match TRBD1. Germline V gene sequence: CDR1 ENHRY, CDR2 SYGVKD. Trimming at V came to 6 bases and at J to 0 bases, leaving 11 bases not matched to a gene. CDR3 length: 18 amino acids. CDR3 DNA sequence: TGTGCCATCAGGGGGACCCCGGGACAGCACTCTGGGGCCAACGTCCTGACTTTC. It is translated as CAIRGTPGQHSGANVLTF.

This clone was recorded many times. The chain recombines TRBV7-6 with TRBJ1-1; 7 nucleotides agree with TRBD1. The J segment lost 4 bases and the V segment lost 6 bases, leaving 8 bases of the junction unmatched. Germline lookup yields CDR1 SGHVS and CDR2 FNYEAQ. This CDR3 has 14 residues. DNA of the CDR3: TGTGCCAGCAGGGAGGGGGCGTCGACCACTGAAGCTTTCTTT. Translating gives CASREGASTTEAFF.

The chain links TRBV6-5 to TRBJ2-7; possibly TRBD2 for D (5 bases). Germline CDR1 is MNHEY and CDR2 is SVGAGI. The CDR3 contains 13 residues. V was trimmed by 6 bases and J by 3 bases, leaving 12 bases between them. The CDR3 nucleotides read TGTGCCAGCAGGGATGCGGGTTACTACGAGCAGTACTTC. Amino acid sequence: CASRDAGYYEQYF.

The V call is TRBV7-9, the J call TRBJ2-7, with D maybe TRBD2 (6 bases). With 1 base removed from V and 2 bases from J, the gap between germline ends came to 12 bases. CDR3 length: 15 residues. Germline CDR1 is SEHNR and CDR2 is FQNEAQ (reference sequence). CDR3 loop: CASSLGRAGPYEQYF. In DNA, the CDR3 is TGTGCCAGCAGCTTAGGGAGGGCGGGTCCCTACGAGCAGTACTTC.

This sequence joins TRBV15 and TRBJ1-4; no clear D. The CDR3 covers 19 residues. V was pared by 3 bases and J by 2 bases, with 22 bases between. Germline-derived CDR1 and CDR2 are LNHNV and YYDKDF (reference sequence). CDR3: CATSSPTMGVVQTNEKLFF. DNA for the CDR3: TGTGCCACCAGCAGTCCCACAATGGGAGTTGTTCAGACTAATGAAAAACTGTTTTTT.

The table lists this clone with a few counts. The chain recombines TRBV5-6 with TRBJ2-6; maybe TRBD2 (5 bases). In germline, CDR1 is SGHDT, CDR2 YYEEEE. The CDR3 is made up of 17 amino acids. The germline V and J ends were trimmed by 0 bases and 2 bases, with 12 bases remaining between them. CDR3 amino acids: CASSLGGSETGANVLTF. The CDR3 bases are TGTGCCAGCAGCTTGGGAGGGAGCGAGACTGGGGCCAACGTCCTGACTTTC.

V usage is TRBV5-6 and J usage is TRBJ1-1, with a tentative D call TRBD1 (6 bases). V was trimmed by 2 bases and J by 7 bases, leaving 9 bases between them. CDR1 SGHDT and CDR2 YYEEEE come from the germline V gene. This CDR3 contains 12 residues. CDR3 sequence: CASSFTGYEAFF. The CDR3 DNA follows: TGTGCCAGCAGCTTTACAGGGTATGAAGCTTTCTTT.

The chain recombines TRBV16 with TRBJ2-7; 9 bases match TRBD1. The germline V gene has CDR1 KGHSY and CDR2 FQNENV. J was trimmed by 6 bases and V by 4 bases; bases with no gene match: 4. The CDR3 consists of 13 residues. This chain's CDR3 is CASSLGQGSEQYF. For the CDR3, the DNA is TGTGCCAGCAGCCTCGGACAGGGGAGCGAGCAGTACTTC.

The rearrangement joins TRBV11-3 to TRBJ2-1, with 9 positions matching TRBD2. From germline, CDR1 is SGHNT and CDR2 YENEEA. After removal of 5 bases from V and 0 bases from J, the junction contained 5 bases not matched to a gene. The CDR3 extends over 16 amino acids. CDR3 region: CASSASGGRSYNEQFF. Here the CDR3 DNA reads TGTGCCAGCAGCGCGAGCGGGGGGCGCTCCTACAATGAGCAGTTCTTC.